Following are 22 T cell receptor beta chains from one sample sequenced in a study of cytomegalovirus exposure and HLA in healthy donors. PCR primers comprised 60 Vbeta and 13 Jbeta primers. Measured with immunoSEQ multiplex PCR; TCRdb has only the in-frame clones, and not every one. The table shows roughly 160,000 clones, with roughly 71% occurring only once. The sequenced sample consisted of PBMCs. These receptors originate from a girl aged 5 to 17 in good health and CMV-seronegative.

The V gene is TRBV7-3, the J gene TRBJ1-2, with D perhaps matching TRBD1 (6 bases). V was trimmed by 2 bases and J by 3 bases, leaving 16 bases between them. The CDR3 has 16 amino acids. The germline V gene encodes CDR1 SGHTA and CDR2 FQGTGA. The CDR3 DNA reads TGTGCCAGCAGCTTAGAGGGAGGGGGGGGGTACTATGGCTACACCTTC. Translation gives CASSLEGGGGYYGYTF.

The CDR3 DNA reads as TGTGCCACCAAGTCGGAACTAGCCCCCTACGAGCAGTACTTC. Translated: CATKSELAPYEQYF. This chain links TRBV19 with TRBJ2-7; possibly TRBD2 for D (6 bases). Trimming removed 10 bases at V and 2 bases at J, with 18 bases between. Germline CDR1 reads LNHDA; CDR2 reads SQIVND (reference sequence). This CDR3 is built from 14 residues. The full variable domain, completed using reference TRBV19 and TRBJ2-7, is DGGITQSPKYLFRKEGQNVTLSCEQNLNHDAMYWYRQDPGQGLRLIYYSQIVNDFQKGDIAEGYSVSREKKESFPLTVTSAQKNPTAFYLCATKSELAPYEQYFGPGTRLTVT.

The V call is TRBV18, the J call TRBJ1-5; 9 nucleotides line up with TRBD1. Germline trimming cut 3 bases from V and 0 bases from J; bases unmatched to any gene: 3. This CDR3 has 16 amino acids. Germline values: CDR1 KGHSH, CDR2 LQKENI. Here the CDR3 reads CASSPGTGYSNQPQHF. CDR3 DNA: TGTGCCAGCTCACCCGGGACAGGGTATAGCAATCAGCCCCAGCATTTT.

This clone has more than one count but fewer than ten. The V and J genes are TRBV4-1 and TRBJ2-5, with D tentatively TRBD2 (6 bases). V lost 2 bases and J 0 bases, leaving 10 bases between the germline ends. This CDR3 region has 15 residues. In germline, CDR1 is MGHRA, CDR2 YSYEKL. CDR3 nucleotide sequence: TGCGCCAGCAGCCAACCTCGGACTAACCAAGAGACCCAGTACTTC. Residues: CASSQPRTNQETQYF.

The J gene is TRBJ1-5, the V gene TRBV21-1. TRBV21-1 is a recognized pseudogene. The CDR3 loop spans 14 amino acids. CDR3 in amino acids: CASRSSVGNQPQHF. DNA of the CDR3: TGTGCCAGCAGATCGAGTGTAGGCAATCAGCCCCAGCATTTT.

The CDR3 loop is CASSRGGTGDQPQHF. In DNA form, the CDR3 reads TGTGCCAGCAGCCGAGGTGGGACAGGGGACCAGCCCCAGCATTTT. V is TRBV7-9 and J is TRBJ1-5, with TRBD1 identical over 10 bases. The CDR3 runs 15 residues. Trimming removed 5 bases from V and 7 bases from J; junction bases left unmatched: 8. Germline-derived CDR1 and CDR2 are SEHNR and FQNEAQ (reference sequence). The full variable domain, its missing parts supplied by reference TRBV7-9 and TRBJ1-5, is DTGVSQNPRHKITKRGQNVTFRCDPISEHNRLYWYRQTLGQGPEFLTYFQNEAQLEKSRLLSDRFSAERPKGSFSTLEIQRTEQGDSAMYLCASSRGGTGDQPQHFGDGTRLSIL.

The DNA for the CDR3 is TGTGCCAGCAGCCCTTCAGGGGAGAGGACTGAAGCTTTCTTT. Translating gives CASSPSGERTEAFF. The V gene is TRBV27, the J gene TRBJ1-1; D is perhaps TRBD1 (6 bases). CDR1 is MNHEY and CDR2 is SMNVEV in the germline V gene (reference sequence). Trimming removed 6 bases at V and 5 bases at J, with 16 bases between. The CDR3 contains 14 residues.

The V call is TRBV5-1, the J call TRBJ2-1, with 12 positions matching TRBD2. The germline gives CDR1 SGHRS, CDR2 YFSETQ. CDR3 length: 16 residues. The junction had 9 bases not matched to a gene; V was cut back by 4 bases and J by 7 bases. CDR3 amino acids: CASSASGGALENEQFF. DNA of the CDR3: TGCGCCAGCAGCGCTAGCGGGGGGGCCCTGGAGAATGAGCAGTTCTTC.

The chain carries TRBV6-1 and TRBJ1-2; tentatively, D is TRBD1 (6 bases). The ends were cut back, 0 bases at V and 4 bases at J, with 15 bases in the middle. Germline V gene lookup returns CDR1 MNHNS and CDR2 SASEGT. This CDR3 region has 16 residues. CDR3 region: CASSEAWGDRFYGYTF. As DNA, the CDR3 is TGTGCCAGCAGTGAAGCGTGGGGTGACAGGTTCTATGGCTACACCTTC.

The V gene is TRBV9, the J gene TRBJ1-2; tentative D call: TRBD1 (5 bases). V was cut by 4 bases and J by 5 bases, with 15 bases left in between. The CDR3 consists of 14 residues. Germline CDR1 is SGDLS and CDR2 is YYNGEE. CDR3 loop: CASSPSSGTYGYTF. The CDR3 bases are TGTGCCAGCAGCCCCAGCTCGGGGACTTATGGCTACACCTTC.

J is TRBJ1-1 and V is TRBV7-9; D may be TRBD1 (5 bases). The germline V gene has CDR1 SEHNR and CDR2 FQNEAQ (reference sequence). CDR3 size: 14 residues. Deletions cut 5 bases from V and 8 bases from J, with 18 bases between. The CDR3 here is CASSLGFREREAFF. The CDR3, as DNA: TGTGCCAGCAGCCTAGGCTTCAGGGAAAGGGAAGCTTTCTTT.

In its sample, this clone was seen a few times. This chain joins TRBV6-1 and TRBJ1-1; 8 bases align to TRBD1. This CDR3 region has 14 residues. After removal of 4 bases from V and 1 base from J, the junction contained 2 bases not matched to a gene. Germline V gene data show CDR1 as MNHNS and CDR2 as SASEGT. CDR3 region: CASSAGGPNTEAFF. The CDR3 DNA follows: TGTGCCAGCAGTGCAGGGGGCCCGAACACTGAAGCTTTCTTT.

V gene TRBV5-4 combines with J gene TRBJ1-1, with 7 bases fitting TRBD1. This CDR3 has 14 amino acids. The V gene end was trimmed by 3 bases and the J gene end by 7 bases; junction bases not matched to a gene: 9. CDR1 SGHNT and CDR2 YYREEE come from the germline V gene (reference sequence). In DNA form, the CDR3 reads TGTGCCAGCAGCTGGTACCCGGGACAGCTTGAAGCTTTCTTT. Protein sequence: CASSWYPGQLEAFF.

This rearrangement joins TRBV6-5 to TRBJ2-5; 12 bases agree with TRBD2. The CDR3 is made up of 16 amino acids. Germline CDR1 reads MNHEY; CDR2 reads SVGAGI. V lost 0 bases, J lost 5 bases, and 4 bases stayed unmatched. The CDR3 spells CASSYSRTSGVETQYF. CDR3 nucleotides: TGTGCCAGCAGTTACTCGAGGACTAGCGGGGTGGAGACCCAGTACTTC.

V usage is TRBV18 and J usage is TRBJ2-7; D not resolved. Germline-derived CDR1 and CDR2 are KGHSH and LQKENI. This CDR3 is 15 amino acids long. V was trimmed by 6 bases and J by 5 bases, leaving 20 bases between them. The CDR3 nucleotides are TGTGCCAGCTCGCCCAAATCAATACCGGGTAACGAGCAGTACTTC. Encoded protein: CASSPKSIPGNEQYF.

J is TRBJ1-4 and V is TRBV6-7; TRBD1 matches 8 bases. TRBV6-7 is filed as an ORF, its function uncertain. Trimming took 4 bases from V and 8 from J; bases not matched to a gene: 12. The CDR3 is 16 residues long. The CDR3 loop reads CASSFYRGVRGEKLFF. DNA of the CDR3: TGTGCCAGCAGTTTTTACAGGGGGGTTCGGGGGGAAAAACTGTTTTTT.

This chain uses TRBV9 with TRBJ1-6; 7 bases match TRBD1. There are 17 residues in the CDR3. V lost 0 bases and J lost 9; bases outside the gene matches: 12. Germline V gives CDR1 SGDLS, CDR2 YYNGEE. CDR3 loop: CASSVEAGTALPSPLHF. The DNA of the CDR3 is TGTGCCAGCAGCGTAGAGGCTGGGACAGCTCTACCTTCACCCCTCCACTTT.

This chain uses TRBV7-8 with TRBJ2-3; 7 nucleotides align to TRBD1. CDR1 is SGHVS and CDR2 is FQNEAQ in the germline V gene. V shed 2 bases and J 8 bases; nucleotides not matched to a gene: 7. This CDR3 spans 14 amino acids. CDR3: CASSLMTAGGTQYF. In DNA, the CDR3 is TGTGCCAGCAGCTTAATGACGGCAGGGGGTACGCAGTATTTT.

The V gene is TRBV5-1, the J gene TRBJ1-6; 11 bases line up with TRBD1. CDR3 size: 14 residues. Germline trimming cut 3 bases from V and 8 bases from J; bases unmatched to any gene: 1. The germline V gene encodes CDR1 SGHRS and CDR2 YFSETQ. CDR3 loop: CASSWTGGDSPLHF. CDR3 DNA sequence: TGCGCCAGCAGCTGGACAGGGGGCGATTCACCCCTCCACTTT. Together with reference TRBV5-1 and TRBJ1-6, the CDR3 gives the full variable domain: KAGVTQTPRYLIKTRGQQVTLSCSPISGHRSVSWYQQTPGQGLQFLFEYFSETQRNKGNFPGRFSGRQFSNSRSEMNVSTLELGDSALYLCASSWTGGDSPLHFGNGTRLTVT.

The gene calls are TRBV7-3 and TRBJ2-3, with D hard to call. V dropped 1 base and J dropped 6 bases, with 5 bases sitting between them. Per germline, CDR1 SGHTA and CDR2 FQGTGA. This CDR3 comprises 12 residues. The CDR3 reads CASSLNSDTQYF. In nucleotides, the CDR3 is TGTGCCAGCAGCTTAAACTCCGATACGCAGTATTTT.

This chain uses TRBV7-8 with TRBJ2-2, with D perhaps matching TRBD2 (6 bases). The CDR3 has 12 amino acids. The germline V gene has CDR1 SGHVS and CDR2 FQNEAQ. Trimming cost V 6 bases and J 5 bases, with 7 bases left between them. CDR3 protein: CASRGRTGELFF. The CDR3 DNA sequence: TGTGCCAGCAGAGGGAGGACCGGGGAGCTGTTTTTT.

The chain carries TRBV5-5 and TRBJ1-4; TRBD1 agrees at 7 bases. Germline CDR1 and CDR2: SGHKS and YYEKEE (reference sequence). The CDR3 is made up of 15 amino acids. J lost 3 bases, V lost 3 bases, and 5 bases had no gene match. CDR3 protein: CASSSPGQPNEKLFF. CDR3 DNA: TGTGCCAGCAGCTCACCGGGACAGCCTAATGAAAAACTGTTTTTT.